This T cell receptor beta chain was captured in a study of response to subunit inactivated influenza vaccine. Study results and caveats: The authors proposed limited new T cell recruitment per seasonal influenza vaccination.

A word on this clonotype: No antigen is known for it.

TCRdb reprocessed the RT-PCR reads via MiXCR and lists one record per CDR3 protein. The sample holds just over 300,000 distinct CDR3 sequences; 20% to 25% are singletons and the top ten take under 13%. The CDR3 has 14 residues. The V gene end was trimmed by 4 bases and the J gene end by 1 base; junction bases not matched to a gene: 4. The germline V gene has CDR1 SGHDT and CDR2 YYEEEE. The specimen comprised PBMCs from blood, sampled 21 months after vaccination. The receptor comes from a man aged 50 to 69 who received an inactivated influenza vaccine. This sequence joins TRBV5-6 and TRBJ2-5, with 7 bases identical to TRBD1. The CDR3 protein is CASSSTGAQETQYF. Written as DNA, the CDR3 is TGTGCCAGCAGCAGTACAGGGGCCCAAGAGACCCAGTACTTC.